This T cell receptor beta chain was sequenced during a study of T cells after yellow fever vaccination. The wider study: In the case of low-cell-number fractions, SMART-Seq v4 Ultra Low Input was used for preparation. The study, taken as a whole, reports: A minor fraction of clonotypes spanned both CD4 and CD8 compartments.

This CDR3 is 14 amino acids long. CDR1 is SGHTA, CDR2 FQGNSA, per germline. V was shortened by 2 bases and J by 5 bases, with 9 bases between the two germline ends. In regard to this clonotype: The antigen remains undetermined.

TCRdb re-called the 5' RACE reads through MiXCR, storing one row per CDR3 protein. Counted here are roughly 190,000 distinct CDR3 sequences, roughly 9.6% occurring once; the ten biggest clones make up 35% to 45%. The chain carries TRBV7-2 and TRBJ2-2; the D is unclear. The sequence was obtained from a man aged 18 to 29 who received the YFV17D yellow fever vaccine. Sequencing was performed on CD8+ T cells sorted from PBMCs, taken 15 days after the yellow fever booster vaccination. The CDR3 coding sequence is TGTGCCAGCAGCTTAAACAGCTGGACCGGGGAGCTGTTTTTT. Amino acid sequence: CASSLNSWTGELFF.